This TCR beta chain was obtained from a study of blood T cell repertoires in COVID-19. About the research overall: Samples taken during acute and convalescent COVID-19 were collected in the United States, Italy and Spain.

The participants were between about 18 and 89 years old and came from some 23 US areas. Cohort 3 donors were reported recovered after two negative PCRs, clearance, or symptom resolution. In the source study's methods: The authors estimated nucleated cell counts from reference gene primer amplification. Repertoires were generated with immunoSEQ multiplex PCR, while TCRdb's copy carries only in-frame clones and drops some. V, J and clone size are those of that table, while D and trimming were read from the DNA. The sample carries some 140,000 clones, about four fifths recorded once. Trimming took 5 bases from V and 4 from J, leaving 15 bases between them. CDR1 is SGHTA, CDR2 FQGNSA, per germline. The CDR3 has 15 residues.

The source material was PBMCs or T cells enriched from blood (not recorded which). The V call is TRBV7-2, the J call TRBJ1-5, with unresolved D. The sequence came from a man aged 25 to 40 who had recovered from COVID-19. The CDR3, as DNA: TGTGCCAGCAGCGCCCTCGGGGTAGGAAATCAGCCCCAGCATTTT. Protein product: CASSALGVGNQPQHF.